These 32 T cell receptor beta chains share one sample of origin, sequenced in a study of blood T cell repertoires in COVID-19. TCRdb keeps only in-frame clones here, not all; method: immunoSEQ multiplex PCR. Of 60,000 or so clones listed, roughly 93% are singletons. Sequencing used peripheral blood. Source of these receptors: a human donor in a cohort sampled during active COVID-19.

The chain's CDR3 is CASTLGGVTEAFF. In DNA form, the CDR3 reads TGTGCCAGCACACTGGGCGGGGTCACTGAAGCTTTCTTT. The V call is TRBV28, the J call TRBJ1-1; D gene unclear. The V end lost 7 bases, the J end lost 4 bases, and 13 bases lay between the germline ends. From germline, CDR1 is MDHEN and CDR2 SYDVKM. This CDR3 spans 13 amino acids.

This clone was detected only a few times. This chain links TRBV7-9 with TRBJ2-3, with TRBD2 matching 15 bases. The CDR3 has 16 amino acids. V lost 2 bases, J lost 5 bases, and 2 bases stayed unmatched. Per the germline V gene, CDR1 is SEHNR and CDR2 is FQNEAQ (reference sequence). The CDR3, as DNA: TGTGCCAGCAGCTTATTGGGACTAGCGGGGGGAGATACGCAGTATTTT. Protein product: CASSLLGLAGGDTQYF.

The CDR3 region has the DNA TGTGCCAGCAGTGAAACGGAGCTTACTGCTTTCTTT. Amino acid sequence: CASSETELTAFF. The chain employs TRBV6-1 and TRBJ1-1; unclear D gene. CDR3 size: 12 residues. The germline CDR1 and CDR2 sequences are MNHNS and SASEGT. V lost 2 bases, J lost 11 bases, and 12 bases lay in between.

The chain links TRBV2 to TRBJ2-7; 7 bases fit TRBD1. After removal of 2 bases from V and 0 bases from J, the junction contained 10 bases not matched to a gene. Looked up from germline, CDR1 is SNHLY and CDR2 is FYNNEI. The CDR3 extends over 17 amino acids. CDR3 in amino acids: CASSEPGQPPISYEQYF. CDR3 sequence (DNA): TGTGCCAGCAGTGAACCGGGACAGCCACCTATCTCCTACGAGCAGTACTTC.

The chain has TRBV24-1 and TRBJ2-3; 15 bases are a match to TRBD2. The germline V gene has CDR1 KGHDR and CDR2 SFDVKD. The CDR3 is 17 amino acids. With 4 bases clipped from V and 4 bases from J, the junction kept 5 bases outside the gene matches. CDR3 loop: CATSDSGTSGRSDTQYF. CDR3 DNA: TGTGCCACCAGTGACAGCGGGACTAGCGGGAGGTCAGATACGCAGTATTTT.

The CDR3 nucleotides read TGCGCCAGCAGCGACACAGGGGGGACCACTGAAGCTTTCTTT. Translating gives CASSDTGGTTEAFF. The gene calls are TRBV5-1 and TRBJ1-1, with TRBD1 matching over 8 bases. The CDR3 has 14 amino acids. V gave up 4 bases and J gave up 4 bases; unmatched junction bases: 6. CDR1 and CDR2 from the germline V gene are SGHRS and YFSETQ.

This clone showed up just once. The CDR3 DNA reads as TGTGCCAGCACCAAAAATGGACAGGGGCTTTACAATGAGCAGTTCTTC. The encoded protein is CASTKNGQGLYNEQFF. The chain has TRBV7-2 and TRBJ2-1, with 9 bases that match TRBD1. Germline V gene lookup returns CDR1 SGHTA and CDR2 FQGNSA. The CDR3 spans 16 residues. Germline trimming cut 7 bases from V and 4 bases from J; bases unmatched to any gene: 11.

Regarding this clone: Compared with germline, one end of the junction differs, possibly owing to a read error. The genes are TRBV5-1 and TRBJ2-6; a possible D gene is TRBD1 (5 bases). CDR1 is SGHRS and CDR2 is YFSETQ in the germline V gene. The CDR3 totals 15 residues. The CDR3 nucleotides are TGCGCCAGCAGCTTGGGGGGCTCTGGGGCCAACGTCCTGACTTTT. As protein: CASSLGGSGANVLTF.

The genes are TRBV2 and TRBJ1-2; 8 bases match TRBD1. The CDR3 sequence is 15 residues long. V was pared by 7 bases and J by 4 bases, with 11 bases of the junction left unmatched. The germline V gene encodes CDR1 SNHLY and CDR2 FYNNEI. CDR3 nucleotides: TGTGCCAGCACCCTAGACAGGGGAGTAAGCTATGGCTACACCTTC. Protein sequence: CASTLDRGVSYGYTF.

This chain uses TRBV15 with TRBJ2-5; possibly TRBD2 for D (5 bases). The CDR3 runs 14 residues. V dropped 1 base and J dropped 1 base, with 7 bases sitting between them. CDR1 and CDR2 (germline): LNHNV, YYDKDF (reference sequence). CDR3: CATSRGGGQETQYF. CDR3 nucleotide sequence: TGTGCCACCAGCAGAGGCGGAGGCCAAGAGACCCAGTACTTC.

This chain uses TRBV11-2 with TRBJ1-5; weak D call: TRBD1 (6 bases). The CDR3 has 17 residues. Trimming shortened V by 4 bases and J by 7 bases, and 23 bases separated the two germline ends. Germline CDR1 SGHAT, CDR2 FQNNGV. CDR3 DNA sequence: TGTGCCAGCAGCTCCGGGGTGGGGGCGCCTATCGGGCAGCCCCAGCATTTT. It is translated as CASSSGVGAPIGQPQHF.

This sequence joins TRBV6-5 and TRBJ1-2; no clear D. Germline V lookup: CDR1 MNHEY, CDR2 SVGAGI. The length of the CDR3 is 14 residues. V lost 2 bases, J lost 0 bases, and 7 bases lay in between. DNA for the CDR3: TGTGCCAGCAGTTACGAGGGAACTAACTATGGCTACACCTTC. Translated: CASSYEGTNYGYTF.

The chain is built from TRBV7-2 and TRBJ2-1; 7 bases match TRBD1. The CDR3 totals 12 residues. Trimming cost V 7 bases and J 11 bases; bases outside gene matches: 8. Germline assignment: CDR1 SGHTA and CDR2 FQGNSA. CDR3 sequence: CASTPGGQKQFF. For the CDR3, the DNA is TGTGCCAGCACCCCAGGGGGTCAGAAGCAGTTCTTC.

J is TRBJ1-4 and V is TRBV12-3 or TRBV12-4; D is unclear. The CDR3 length is 12 residues. V was trimmed by 3 bases and J by 8 bases, leaving 7 bases between them. This CDR3 reads CASSFGGEKLFF. The DNA for the CDR3 is TGTGCCAGCAGTTTCGGAGGAGAAAAACTGTTTTTT.

This chain connects TRBV7-9 to TRBJ2-5; D is uncertain. V was cut by 2 bases and J by 5 bases, with 3 bases left in between. In germline, CDR1 is SEHNR, CDR2 FQNEAQ (reference sequence). The CDR3 is 11 amino acids. The DNA for the CDR3 is TGTGCCAGCAGCTTATCGGAGACCCAGTACTTC. Translating gives CASSLSETQYF.

This clone was observed a few times. This chain links TRBV4-2 with TRBJ2-2; TRBD2 might be the D (7 bases). V was shortened by 3 bases and J by 5 bases, with 22 bases between the two germline ends. This CDR3 has 18 residues. Germline V gene lookup returns CDR1 LGHNA and CDR2 YNFKEQ. The CDR3 is CASSQRGGAAVRTGELFF. For the CDR3, the DNA is TGTGCCAGCAGCCAGAGGGGGGGAGCGGCGGTGAGGACCGGGGAGCTGTTTTTT.

The chain recombines TRBV11-3 with TRBJ1-5, with unresolved D. CDR1 and CDR2 (germline): SGHNT, YENEEA. V lost 4 bases, J lost 9 bases, and 13 bases lay in between. The CDR3 extends over 13 amino acids. CDR3 residues: CASSSKEVPPQHF. The CDR3 DNA follows: TGTGCCAGCAGCTCCAAGGAGGTCCCGCCCCAGCATTTT. The full variable domain, with the rest looked up from reference TRBV11-3 and TRBJ1-5, is EAGVVQSPRYKIIEKKQPVAFWCNPISGHNTLYWYLQNLGQGPELLIRYENEEAVDDSQLPKDRFSAERLKGVDSTLKIQPAELGDSAVYLCASSSKEVPPQHFGDGTRLSIL.

The rearrangement joins TRBV6-2 or TRBV6-3 to TRBJ2-7, with a weak D call TRBD1 (6 bases). Looked up from germline, CDR1 is MNHEY and CDR2 is SVGEGT. The CDR3 totals 14 residues. Deletions cut 6 bases from V and 7 bases from J, with 19 bases between. Written as DNA, the CDR3 is TGTGCCAGCAGCCACAGGGAAACGGTGTTAGAGCAGTACTTC. It specifies CASSHRETVLEQYF.

The J gene is TRBJ1-6, the V gene TRBV15; possible D gene TRBD1, 5 bases. Trimming cost V 0 bases and J 9 bases, with 15 bases left between them. The CDR3 is made up of 16 amino acids. From germline, CDR1 is LNHNV and CDR2 YYDKDF (reference sequence). CDR3 nucleotides: TGTGCCACCAGCAGAGATCCCTGGGGCGAGGCTTCACCCCTCCACTTT. It codes for CATSRDPWGEASPLHF.

The CDR3 spells CASSQLSQRGTSKFF. The CDR3 DNA follows: TGTGCCAGCAGCCAACTATCGCAGCGCGGGACTAGCAAGTTCTTC. This chain connects TRBV14 to TRBJ2-1, with 9 bases fitting TRBD2. Germline V CDR1 and CDR2: SGHDN, FVKESK. With 2 bases clipped from V and 14 bases from J, the junction kept 13 bases outside the gene matches. This CDR3 is built from 15 residues. Filled out from reference TRBV14 and TRBJ2-1, the complete variable domain reads EAGVTQFPSHSVIEKGQTVTLRCDPISGHDNLYWYRRVMGKEIKFLLHFVKESKQDESGMPNNRFLAERTGGTYSTLKVQPAELEDSGVYFCASSQLSQRGTSKFFGPGTRLTVL.

This clone has a single count. The chain joins TRBV28 to TRBJ1-6; no reliable D call. CDR1 MDHEN and CDR2 SYDVKM come from the germline V gene. Trimming shortened V by 3 bases and J by 0 bases, and 9 bases separated the two germline ends. The CDR3 is 16 residues long. CDR3 protein: CASSFPLSSYNSPLHF. CDR3 nucleotide sequence: TGTGCCAGCAGTTTCCCTCTTAGCTCCTATAATTCACCCCTCCACTTT. The variable domain in full, completed from reference TRBV28 and TRBJ1-6, reads DVKVTQSSRYLVKRTGEKVFLECVQDMDHENMFWYRQDPGLGLRLIYFSYDVKMKEKGDIPEGYSVSREKKERFSLILESASTNQTSMYLCASSFPLSSYNSPLHFGNGTRLTVT.

The gene calls are TRBV19 and TRBJ1-1; D perhaps matches TRBD1 (6 bases). This CDR3 contains 14 residues. Per germline, CDR1 LNHDA and CDR2 SQIVND (reference sequence). V lost 8 bases and J lost 1, with 14 bases in between. The CDR3 DNA reads TGTGCCAGTGGGGGGGGACACCGGAACACTGAAGCTTTCTTT. Its translation: CASGGGHRNTEAFF.

The rearrangement uses TRBV27 and TRBJ2-7; 7 bases fit TRBD1. Trimming cost V 7 bases and J 4 bases; bases outside gene matches: 7. Germline CDR1 is MNHEY and CDR2 is SMNVEV (reference sequence). This CDR3 contains 13 residues. CDR3: CASNRGGAYEQYF. Written as DNA, the CDR3 is TGTGCCAGCAACAGAGGGGGCGCGTACGAGCAGTACTTC.

This clone occurred once. The genes are TRBV28 and TRBJ2-1; 8 bases line up with TRBD1. The V and J ends lost 5 bases and 5 bases, in that order; junction bases with no gene match: 14. The CDR3 runs 17 residues. CDR1 and CDR2 (germline): MDHEN, SYDVKM. The CDR3 reads CASSLTSQGADDNEQFF. In DNA form, the CDR3 reads TGTGCCAGCAGTCTGACCAGCCAGGGGGCGGATGACAATGAGCAGTTCTTC.

The sample holds one count of this clone. This rearrangement joins TRBV11-3 to TRBJ2-7; weak D call: TRBD1 (6 bases). Germline V lookup: CDR1 SGHNT, CDR2 YENEEA. The CDR3 runs to 15 residues. Trimming took off 3 bases at V and 2 bases at J, with 14 bases between the two ends. The CDR3 sequence is CASSLEVRGTYEQYF. In DNA, the CDR3 is TGTGCCAGCAGCTTGGAGGTCAGGGGTACCTACGAGCAGTACTTC.

The CDR3 spells CAGQPGTGVNSPLHF. In nucleotides, the CDR3 is TGTGCCGGACAACCCGGGACAGGAGTAAATTCACCCCTCCACTTT. The V call is TRBV28, the J call TRBJ1-6, with 8 bases matching TRBD1. The CDR3 has 15 amino acids. In germline, CDR1 is MDHEN, CDR2 SYDVKM. V lost 11 bases to trimming and J lost 7 bases; unmatched junction nucleotides: 13.

V usage is TRBV9 and J usage is TRBJ2-5, with TRBD2 matching 7 bases. Germline V gene sequence: CDR1 SGDLS, CDR2 YYNGEE. This CDR3 is 16 amino acids long. The ends lost 0 bases at V and 0 bases at J; junction bases unmatched: 5. CDR3: CASSVATGGNQETQYF. The CDR3 DNA is TGTGCCAGCAGCGTAGCTACGGGGGGAAACCAAGAGACCCAGTACTTC.

The rearrangement uses TRBV7-3 and TRBJ2-3; the match to TRBD2 covers 9 bases. Losses at the gene ends were 2 bases for V and 2 bases for J; bases not matched to a gene: 2. Germline assignment: CDR1 SGHTA and CDR2 FQGTGA. The CDR3 totals 15 residues. CDR3 nucleotide sequence: TGTGCCAGCAGCTTAGCGGGAGGGGACACAGATACGCAGTATTTT. It yields the protein CASSLAGGDTDTQYF.

The CDR3 nucleotides are TGTGCCAGCAGCCACACCGGGACAGGGTCCTACGAGCAGTACTTC. It encodes CASSHTGTGSYEQYF. The chain links TRBV5-4 to TRBJ2-7; 9 bases fit TRBD1. Germline V gene sequence: CDR1 SGHNT, CDR2 YYREEE (reference sequence). J gave up 1 base and V 4 bases, and 6 bases lay outside the gene matches. The CDR3 consists of 15 residues.

J is TRBJ2-5 and V is TRBV4-1, with 9 positions matching TRBD2. The CDR3 is 17 amino acids. The J segment lost 1 base and the V segment lost 0 bases, leaving 6 bases of the junction unmatched. Germline CDR1 reads MGHRA; CDR2 reads YSYEKL. The CDR3 loop is CASSQEMTSGIQETQYF. The CDR3 nucleotides are TGCGCCAGCAGCCAAGAGATGACTAGCGGCATCCAAGAGACCCAGTACTTC.

This clone was picked up one time. This chain links TRBV19 with TRBJ1-1; 8 nucleotides match TRBD1. The CDR3 consists of 15 residues. V was clipped by 5 bases and J by 1 base; unmatched bases: 6. Germline V CDR1 and CDR2: LNHDA, SQIVND (reference sequence). Here the CDR3 reads CASSDDRGANTEAFF. The CDR3 coding sequence is TGTGCCAGTAGTGACGACAGGGGAGCGAACACTGAAGCTTTCTTT.

This clone was detected once. The chain uses TRBV11-2 and TRBJ2-3; tentatively, D is TRBD2 (7 bases). Trimming removed 7 bases at V and 0 bases at J, with 17 bases between. This CDR3 is 16 amino acids long. Germline loops: CDR1 SGHAT, CDR2 FQNNGV. The CDR3, as DNA: TGTGCCAGCAACGGGGGGCAAACGTCTAGCACAGATACGCAGTATTTT. Encoded protein: CASNGGQTSSTDTQYF.